The T cell receptor beta chain described here comes from a study of blood T cell repertoires in COVID-19. Study overall: Spain, Italy and the United States supplied samples that represented acute and convalescent COVID-19. The analysed material was cDNA or gDNA that came from T cells, B-cell-depleted T cells, or PBMCs.

TCRdb keeps only in-frame clones here, not all; method: immunoSEQ multiplex PCR. The sample lists 300,000 to 450,000 clones, more than 75% occurring once. Germline assignment: CDR1 LNHNV and CDR2 YYDKDF (reference sequence). The V gene end was trimmed by 8 bases and the J gene end by 2 bases; junction bases not matched to a gene: 8. The CDR3 runs to 15 residues. Material for sequencing was peripheral blood. The chain recombines TRBV15 with TRBJ2-3; 9 bases agree with TRBD2. The clonotype comes from a human donor with acute or convalescent COVID-19. The donor label of this sample is uncertain. CDR3 coding DNA: TGTGCCACCGGAGTCGCGGGAGGGAACACAGATACGCAGTATTTT. It encodes CATGVAGGNTDTQYF.